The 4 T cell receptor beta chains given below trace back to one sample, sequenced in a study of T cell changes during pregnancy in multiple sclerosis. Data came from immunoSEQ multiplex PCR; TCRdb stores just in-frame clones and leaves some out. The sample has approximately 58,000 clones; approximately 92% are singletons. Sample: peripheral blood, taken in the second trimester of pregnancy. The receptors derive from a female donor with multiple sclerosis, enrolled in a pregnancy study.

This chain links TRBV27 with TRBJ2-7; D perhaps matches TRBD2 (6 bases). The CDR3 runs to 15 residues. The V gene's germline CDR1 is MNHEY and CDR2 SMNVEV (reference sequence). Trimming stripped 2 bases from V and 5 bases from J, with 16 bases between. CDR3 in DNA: TGTGCCAGCAGTTTAACGGAGGGGAGTGGCAACGAGCAGTACTTC. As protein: CASSLTEGSGNEQYF.

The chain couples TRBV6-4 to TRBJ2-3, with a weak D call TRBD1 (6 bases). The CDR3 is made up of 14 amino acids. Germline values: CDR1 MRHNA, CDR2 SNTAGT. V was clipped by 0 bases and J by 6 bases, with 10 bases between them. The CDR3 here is CASSDSQGKDTQYF. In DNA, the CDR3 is TGTGCCAGCAGTGACTCGCAGGGGAAGGATACGCAGTATTTT.

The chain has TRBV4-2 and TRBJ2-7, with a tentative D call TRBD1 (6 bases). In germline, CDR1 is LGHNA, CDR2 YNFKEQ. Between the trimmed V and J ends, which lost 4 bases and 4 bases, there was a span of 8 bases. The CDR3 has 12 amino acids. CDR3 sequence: CASSLRGYEQYF. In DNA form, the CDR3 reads TGTGCCAGCAGCCTTAGGGGGTACGAGCAGTACTTC.

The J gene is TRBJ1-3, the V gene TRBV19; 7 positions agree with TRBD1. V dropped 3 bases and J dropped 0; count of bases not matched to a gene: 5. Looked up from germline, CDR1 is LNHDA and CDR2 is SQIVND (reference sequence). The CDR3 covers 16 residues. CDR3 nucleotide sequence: TGTGCCAGTAGTATGAAGGGGGCGTTCTCTGGAAACACCATATATTTT. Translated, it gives CASSMKGAFSGNTIYF.